A single sample is the source of the 5 T cell receptor beta chains below, sequenced in a study of regulatory and conventional T cells in RAG deficiency. Repertoires were generated with immunoSEQ multiplex PCR, while TCRdb's copy carries only in-frame clones and drops some. The data show 45,000 or so clones, with around 89% seen just once and 0.51% held by the top ten. Conventional CD4+ T cells were sorted from blood as CD25-low CD127-high cells. This sample also belongs to another study, concerning regulatory T cells. That source adds: The primer mix had 52 TRBV and 13 TRBJ primers.

The sample was CD4+ effector T cells sorted from blood. Receptor source: a human donor in good health.

V and J are TRBV4-2 and TRBJ1-2, with D perhaps TRBD1 (5 bases). V was trimmed by 0 bases and J by 5 bases, leaving 13 bases between them. CDR1 and CDR2 from the germline V gene are LGHNA and YNFKEQ. This CDR3 has 15 residues. The CDR3 nucleotides are TGTGCCAGCAGCCAAGATGCTCGGGCAGGGTATGGCTACACCTTC. Its translation: CASSQDARAGYGYTF.

The chain couples TRBV18 to TRBJ2-1; TRBD2 agrees at 11 bases. This CDR3 region has 18 residues. V shed 1 base, J shed 7 bases, and the junction held 12 bases outside the gene matches. The germline V gene has CDR1 KGHSH and CDR2 LQKENI. The CDR3 loop reads CASSPQLAGAGRGNEQFF. CDR3 in DNA: TGTGCCAGCTCACCACAACTAGCGGGGGCTGGCCGAGGAAATGAGCAGTTCTTC.

This clone appeared once. The V call is TRBV6-5, the J call TRBJ2-7; TRBD1 matches 8 bases. Germline values: CDR1 MNHEY, CDR2 SVGAGI. CDR3 length: 15 residues. J gave up 0 bases and V 6 bases, and 7 bases lay outside the gene matches. The CDR3 DNA follows: TGTGCCAGCAGCCCCGACAGGGGACCCTCCTACGAGCAGTACTTC. It codes for CASSPDRGPSYEQYF.

This chain joins TRBV7-9 and TRBJ2-2; 10 positions agree with TRBD2. The CDR3 spans 17 residues. Germline loops: CDR1 SEHNR, CDR2 FQNEAQ (reference sequence). V lost 5 bases to trimming and J lost 3 bases; unmatched junction nucleotides: 9. Here the CDR3 reads CASSPQAGGPHTGELFF. The CDR3 nucleotides read TGTGCCAGCAGCCCTCAAGCGGGAGGGCCCCACACCGGGGAGCTGTTTTTT.

The V gene is TRBV7-9, the J gene TRBJ2-1; TRBD1 is a possible D gene (5 bases). This CDR3 has 14 residues. V lost 5 bases and J lost 6, with 14 bases in between. CDR1 is SEHNR, CDR2 FQNEAQ, per germline (reference sequence). The DNA for the CDR3 is TGTGCCAGCAGCCTTGGACAAGACTTCAATGAGCAGTTCTTC. This sequence encodes CASSLGQDFNEQFF.